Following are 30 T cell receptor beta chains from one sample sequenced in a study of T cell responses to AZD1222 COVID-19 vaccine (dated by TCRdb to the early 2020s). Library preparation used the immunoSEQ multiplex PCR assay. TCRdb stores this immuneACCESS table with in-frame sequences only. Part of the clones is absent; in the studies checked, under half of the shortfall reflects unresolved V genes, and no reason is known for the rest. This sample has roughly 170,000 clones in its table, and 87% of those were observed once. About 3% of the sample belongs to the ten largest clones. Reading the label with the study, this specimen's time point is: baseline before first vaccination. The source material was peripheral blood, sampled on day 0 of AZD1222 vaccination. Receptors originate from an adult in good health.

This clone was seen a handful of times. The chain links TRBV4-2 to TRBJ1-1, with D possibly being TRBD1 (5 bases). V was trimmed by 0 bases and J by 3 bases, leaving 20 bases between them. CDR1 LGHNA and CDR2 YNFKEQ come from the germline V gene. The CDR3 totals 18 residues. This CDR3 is CASSQDSGGVRSYTEAFF. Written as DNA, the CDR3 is TGTGCCAGCAGCCAAGATTCGGGGGGGGTCAGATCCTACACTGAAGCTTTCTTT.

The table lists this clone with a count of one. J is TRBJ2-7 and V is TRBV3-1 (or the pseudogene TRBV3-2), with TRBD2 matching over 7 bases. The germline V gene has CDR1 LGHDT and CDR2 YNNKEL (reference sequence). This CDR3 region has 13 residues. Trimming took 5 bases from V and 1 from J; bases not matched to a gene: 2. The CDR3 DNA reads TGTGCCAGCAGCAAAGCGGGATCCTACGAGCAGTACTTC. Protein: CASSKAGSYEQYF.

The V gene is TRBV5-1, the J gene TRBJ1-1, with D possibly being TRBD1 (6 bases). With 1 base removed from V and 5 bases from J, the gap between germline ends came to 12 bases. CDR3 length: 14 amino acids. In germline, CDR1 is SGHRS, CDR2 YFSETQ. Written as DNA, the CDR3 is TGCGCCAGCAGCTTGACAGGGAGTGTTACTGAAGCTTTCTTT. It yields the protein CASSLTGSVTEAFF. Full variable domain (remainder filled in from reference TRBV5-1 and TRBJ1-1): KAGVTQTPRYLIKTRGQQVTLSCSPISGHRSVSWYQQTPGQGLQFLFEYFSETQRNKGNFPGRFSGRQFSNSRSEMNVSTLELGDSALYLCASSLTGSVTEAFFGQGTRLTVV.

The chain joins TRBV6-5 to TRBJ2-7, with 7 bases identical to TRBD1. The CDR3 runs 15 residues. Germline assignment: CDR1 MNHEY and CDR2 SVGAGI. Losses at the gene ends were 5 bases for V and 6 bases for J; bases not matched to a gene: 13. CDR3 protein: CASSPPGQKSAEQYF. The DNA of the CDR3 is TGTGCCAGCAGTCCACCGGGACAGAAGTCCGCCGAGCAGTACTTC.

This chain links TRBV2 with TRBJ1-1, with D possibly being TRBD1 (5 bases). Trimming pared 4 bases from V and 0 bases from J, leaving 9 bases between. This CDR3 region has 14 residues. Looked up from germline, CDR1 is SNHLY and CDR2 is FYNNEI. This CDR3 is CASSVAGLNTEAFF. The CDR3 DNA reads TGTGCCAGCAGTGTCGCAGGGCTGAACACTGAAGCTTTCTTT.

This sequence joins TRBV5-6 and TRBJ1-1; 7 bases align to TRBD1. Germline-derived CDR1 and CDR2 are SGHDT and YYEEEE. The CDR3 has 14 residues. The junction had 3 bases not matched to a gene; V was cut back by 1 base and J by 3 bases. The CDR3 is CASSLNRGDTEAFF. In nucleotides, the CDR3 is TGTGCCAGCAGCTTGAACAGGGGAGACACTGAAGCTTTCTTT.

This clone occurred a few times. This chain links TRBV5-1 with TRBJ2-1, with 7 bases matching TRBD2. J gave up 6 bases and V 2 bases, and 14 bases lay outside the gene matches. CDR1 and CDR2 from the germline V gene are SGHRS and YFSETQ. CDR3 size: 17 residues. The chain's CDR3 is CASSFPAGRELVNEQFF. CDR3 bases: TGCGCCAGCAGCTTCCCTGCCGGGCGGGAGTTAGTCAATGAGCAGTTCTTC.

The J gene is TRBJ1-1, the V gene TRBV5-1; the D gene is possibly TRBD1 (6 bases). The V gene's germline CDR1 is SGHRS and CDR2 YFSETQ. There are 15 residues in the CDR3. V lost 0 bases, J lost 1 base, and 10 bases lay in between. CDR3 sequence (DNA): TGCGCCAGCAGCTTGGCAGGCAGGGGGAACACTGAAGCTTTCTTT. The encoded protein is CASSLAGRGNTEAFF.

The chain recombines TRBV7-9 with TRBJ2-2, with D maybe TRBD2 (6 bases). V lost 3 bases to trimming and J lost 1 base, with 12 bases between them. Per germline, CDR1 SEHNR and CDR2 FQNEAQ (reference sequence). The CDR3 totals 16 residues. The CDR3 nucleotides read TGTGCCAGCAGCTTCCTCGGGGGTTTGAACACCGGGGAGCTGTTTTTT. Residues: CASSFLGGLNTGELFF. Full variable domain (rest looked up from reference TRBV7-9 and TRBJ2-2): DTGVSQNPRHKITKRGQNVTFRCDPISEHNRLYWYRQTLGQGPEFLTYFQNEAQLEKSRLLSDRFSAERPKGSFSTLEIQRTEQGDSAMYLCASSFLGGLNTGELFFGEGSRLTVL.

The CDR3 DNA follows: TGTGCCAGTAGTATAGTGGGCAGGGGAGGTGGCTACACCTTC. Translation: CASSIVGRGGGYTF. The V and J genes are TRBV19 and TRBJ1-2, with D possibly being TRBD1 (6 bases). Germline V gives CDR1 LNHDA, CDR2 SQIVND (reference sequence). V was cut by 1 base and J by 7 bases, with 13 bases left in between. The CDR3 totals 14 residues.

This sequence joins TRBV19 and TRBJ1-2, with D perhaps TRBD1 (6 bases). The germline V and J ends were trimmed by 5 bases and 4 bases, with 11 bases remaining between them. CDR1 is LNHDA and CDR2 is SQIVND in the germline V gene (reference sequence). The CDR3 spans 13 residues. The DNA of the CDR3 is TGTGCCAGTAGTTTAGGGGGGACCTATGGCTACACCTTC. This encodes CASSLGGTYGYTF.

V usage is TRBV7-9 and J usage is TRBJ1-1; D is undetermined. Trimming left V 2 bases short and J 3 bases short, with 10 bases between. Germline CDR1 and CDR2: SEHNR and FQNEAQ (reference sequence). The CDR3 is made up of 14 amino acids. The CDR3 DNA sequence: TGTGCCAGCAGCTTACGGGCAAGTGACACTGAAGCTTTCTTT. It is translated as CASSLRASDTEAFF.

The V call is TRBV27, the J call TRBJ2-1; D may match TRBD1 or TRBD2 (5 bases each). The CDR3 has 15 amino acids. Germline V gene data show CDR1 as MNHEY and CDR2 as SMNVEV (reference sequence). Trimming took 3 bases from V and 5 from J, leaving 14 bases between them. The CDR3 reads CASSFAAGTNNEQFF. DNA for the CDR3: TGTGCCAGCAGTTTCGCCGCCGGGACCAACAATGAGCAGTTCTTC.

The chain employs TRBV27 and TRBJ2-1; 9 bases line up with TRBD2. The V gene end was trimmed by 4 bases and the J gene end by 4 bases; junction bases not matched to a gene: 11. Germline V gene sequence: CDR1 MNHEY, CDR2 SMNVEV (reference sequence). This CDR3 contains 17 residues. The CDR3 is CASSSTPTSGLYNEQFF. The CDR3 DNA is TGTGCCAGCAGTTCTACACCGACTAGCGGCTTGTACAATGAGCAGTTCTTC.

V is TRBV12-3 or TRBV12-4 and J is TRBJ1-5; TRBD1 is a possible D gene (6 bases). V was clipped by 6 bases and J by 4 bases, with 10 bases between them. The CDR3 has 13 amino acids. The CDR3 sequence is CASRKGGNQPQHF. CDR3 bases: TGTGCCAGCAGGAAGGGGGGGAATCAGCCCCAGCATTTT.

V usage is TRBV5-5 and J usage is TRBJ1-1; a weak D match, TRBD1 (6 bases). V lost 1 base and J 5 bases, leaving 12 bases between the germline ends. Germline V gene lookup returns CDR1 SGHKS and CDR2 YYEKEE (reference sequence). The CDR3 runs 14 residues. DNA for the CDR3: TGTGCCAGCAGCTTGCCACAGGGCGGAACTGAAGCTTTCTTT. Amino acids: CASSLPQGGTEAFF.

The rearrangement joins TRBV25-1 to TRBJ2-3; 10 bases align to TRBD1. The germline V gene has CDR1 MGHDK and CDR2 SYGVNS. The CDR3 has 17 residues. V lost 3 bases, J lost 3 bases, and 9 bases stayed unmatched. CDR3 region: CASSDAGTGVRTDTQYF. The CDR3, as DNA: TGTGCCAGCAGTGATGCCGGGACAGGGGTTAGGACAGATACGCAGTATTTT.

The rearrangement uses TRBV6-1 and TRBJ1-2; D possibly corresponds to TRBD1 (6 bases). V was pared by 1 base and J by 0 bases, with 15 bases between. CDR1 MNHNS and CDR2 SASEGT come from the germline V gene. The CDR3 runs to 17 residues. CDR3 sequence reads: CASSEGVHRASNYGYTF. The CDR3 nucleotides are TGTGCCAGCAGTGAAGGGGTGCACAGGGCATCTAACTATGGCTACACCTTC.

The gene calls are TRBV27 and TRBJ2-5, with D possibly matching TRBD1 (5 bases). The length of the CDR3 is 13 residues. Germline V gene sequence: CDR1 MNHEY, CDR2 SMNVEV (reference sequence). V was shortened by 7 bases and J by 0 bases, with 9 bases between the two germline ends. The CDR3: CASKQVDQETQYF. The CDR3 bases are TGTGCCAGCAAACAGGTAGACCAAGAGACCCAGTACTTC.

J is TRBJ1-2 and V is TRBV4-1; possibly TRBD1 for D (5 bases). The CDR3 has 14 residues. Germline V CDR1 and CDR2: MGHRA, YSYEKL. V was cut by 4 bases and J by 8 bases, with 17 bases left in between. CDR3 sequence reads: CASSPVPREEGYTF. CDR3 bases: TGCGCCAGCAGCCCAGTCCCCAGGGAGGAAGGCTACACCTTC.

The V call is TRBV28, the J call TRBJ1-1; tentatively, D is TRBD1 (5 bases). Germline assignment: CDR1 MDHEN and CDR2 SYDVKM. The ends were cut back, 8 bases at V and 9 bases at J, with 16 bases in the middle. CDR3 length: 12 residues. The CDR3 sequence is CASLVATGKAFF. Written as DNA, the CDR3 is TGTGCCAGCCTGGTGGCTACAGGTAAAGCTTTCTTT.

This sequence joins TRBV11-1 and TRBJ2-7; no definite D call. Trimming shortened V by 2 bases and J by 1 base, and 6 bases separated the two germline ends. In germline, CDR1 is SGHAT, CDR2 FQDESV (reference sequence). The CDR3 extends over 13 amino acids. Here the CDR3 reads CASSLRRSYEQYF. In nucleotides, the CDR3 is TGTGCCAGCAGCTTACGCCGATCCTACGAGCAGTACTTC.

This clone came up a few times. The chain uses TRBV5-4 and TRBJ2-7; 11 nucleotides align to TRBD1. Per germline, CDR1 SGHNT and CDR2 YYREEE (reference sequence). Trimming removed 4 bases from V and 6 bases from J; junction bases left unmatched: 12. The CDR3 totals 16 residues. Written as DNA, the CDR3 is TGTGCCAGCAGCCCCGGGACAGGGGGTATACTGGGCGAGCAGTACTTC. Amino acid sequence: CASSPGTGGILGEQYF.

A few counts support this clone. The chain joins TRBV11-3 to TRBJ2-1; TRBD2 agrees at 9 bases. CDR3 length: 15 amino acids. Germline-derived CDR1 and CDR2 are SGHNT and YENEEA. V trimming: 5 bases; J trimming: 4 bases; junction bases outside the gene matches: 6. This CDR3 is CASSRSGSGYNEQFF. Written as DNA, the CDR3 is TGTGCCAGCAGCCGTAGCGGGAGCGGATACAATGAGCAGTTCTTC.

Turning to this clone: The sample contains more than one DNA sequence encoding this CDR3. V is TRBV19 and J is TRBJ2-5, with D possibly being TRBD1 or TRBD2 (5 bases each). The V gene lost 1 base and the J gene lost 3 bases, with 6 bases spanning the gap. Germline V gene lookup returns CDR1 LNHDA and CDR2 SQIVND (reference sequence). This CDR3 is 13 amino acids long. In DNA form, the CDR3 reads TGTGCCAGTAGTATAGGAGGGGAAGAGACCCAGTACTTC. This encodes CASSIGGEETQYF.

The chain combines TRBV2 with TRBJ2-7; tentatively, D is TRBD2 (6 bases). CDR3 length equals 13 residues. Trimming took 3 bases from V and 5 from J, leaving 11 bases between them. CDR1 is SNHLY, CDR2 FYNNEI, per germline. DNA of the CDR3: TGTGCCAGCAGTGACGGTCTAGCGCACGAGCAGTACTTC. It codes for CASSDGLAHEQYF.

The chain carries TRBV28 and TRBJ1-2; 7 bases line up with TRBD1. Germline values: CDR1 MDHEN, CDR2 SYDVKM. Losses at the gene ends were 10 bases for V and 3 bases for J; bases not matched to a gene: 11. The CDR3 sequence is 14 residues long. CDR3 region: CATLTPGQYYGYTF. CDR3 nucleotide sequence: TGTGCCACCTTAACCCCGGGACAGTACTATGGCTACACCTTC.

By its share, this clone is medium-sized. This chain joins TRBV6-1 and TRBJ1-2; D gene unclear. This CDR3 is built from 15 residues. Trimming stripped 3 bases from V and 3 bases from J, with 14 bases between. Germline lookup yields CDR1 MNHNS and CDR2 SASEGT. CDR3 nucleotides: TGTGCCAGCAGTGAGGGTCAAGAGCAGTACTATGGCTACACCTTC. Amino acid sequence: CASSEGQEQYYGYTF.

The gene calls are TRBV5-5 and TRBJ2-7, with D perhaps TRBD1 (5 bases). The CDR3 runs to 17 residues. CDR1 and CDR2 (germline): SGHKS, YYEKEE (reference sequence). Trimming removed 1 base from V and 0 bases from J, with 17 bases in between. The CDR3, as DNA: TGTGCCAGCAGCTTGTTCCGCAGGCATGACAGCTCCTACGAGCAGTACTTC. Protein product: CASSLFRRHDSSYEQYF.

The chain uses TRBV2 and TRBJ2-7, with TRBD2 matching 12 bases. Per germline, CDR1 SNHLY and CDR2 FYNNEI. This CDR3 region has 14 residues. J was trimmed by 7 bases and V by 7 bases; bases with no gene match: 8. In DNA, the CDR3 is TGTGCCAGCATCCCCCGCGGGACTAGCGGGGAGCAGTACTTC. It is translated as CASIPRGTSGEQYF.